Below, 32 T cell receptor beta chains from the same sample are listed, as sequenced in a study of shared clonotypes between healthy human individuals. Generated by immunoSEQ multiplex PCR, the TCRdb table keeps only in-frame clones and is missing some. The table shows about 680,000 clones, with 92% occurring only once. Naive CD8 cells, CD45RO-negative and positively selected for CCR7, excluded terminally differentiated effector memory CD45RA+ cells. Sequencing was carried out using naive CD8+ T cells sorted from blood. The receptors derive from a man aged 25 to 40 in good health.

The DNA for the CDR3 is TGTGCCAGCACCGTGGGTGGTTCATCCGTCTACGAGCAGTACTTC. Encoded protein: CASTVGGSSVYEQYF. The V and J genes are TRBV7-2 and TRBJ2-7; D unresolved. V was pared by 7 bases and J by 3 bases, with 19 bases between. Per the germline V gene, CDR1 is SGHTA and CDR2 is FQGNSA. CDR3 length: 15 amino acids.

V and J are TRBV4-1 and TRBJ2-1, with D hard to call. The CDR3 length is 15 residues. Trimming took 4 bases from V and 4 from J, leaving 14 bases between them. Germline V gene data show CDR1 as MGHRA and CDR2 as YSYEKL. The CDR3 is CASSPAPDSYNEQFF. The CDR3 DNA follows: TGCGCCAGCAGCCCCGCGCCCGACTCGTACAATGAGCAGTTCTTC.

The rearrangement uses TRBV7-9 and TRBJ2-5, with 9 bases identical to TRBD1. J lost 3 bases, V lost 3 bases, and 2 bases had no gene match. Germline V CDR1 and CDR2: SEHNR, FQNEAQ (reference sequence). The CDR3 sequence is 14 residues long. The CDR3 DNA reads TGTGCCAGCAGCTTTACAGGGGGCGAAGAGACCCAGTACTTC. Amino acid sequence: CASSFTGGEETQYF.

The J gene is TRBJ2-7, the V gene TRBV9; 9 bases are shared with TRBD1. CDR3 length: 14 residues. After removal of 3 bases from V and 5 bases from J, the junction contained 6 bases not matched to a gene. Germline CDR1 is SGDLS and CDR2 is YYNGEE. The CDR3 loop is CASSDTGTGNEQYF. The CDR3 DNA reads as TGTGCCAGCAGCGACACCGGGACAGGGAACGAGCAGTACTTC.

J is TRBJ2-7 and V is TRBV5-8, with D tentatively TRBD1 (6 bases). CDR3 length: 14 amino acids. Germline V CDR1 and CDR2: SGHTS, YDEGEE. The V end lost 4 bases, the J end lost 2 bases, and 13 bases lay between the germline ends. CDR3 sequence: CASSPHRDPYEQYF. Here the CDR3 DNA reads TGTGCCAGCAGCCCCCACAGGGATCCCTACGAGCAGTACTTC. The whole variable domain, filled in from reference TRBV5-8 and TRBJ2-7, reads EAGVTQSPTHLIKTRGQQATLRCSPISGHTSVYWYQQALGLGLQFLLWYDEGEERNRGNFPPRFSGRQFPNYSSELNVNALELEDSALYLCASSPHRDPYEQYFGPGTRLTVT.

The chain couples TRBV5-6 to TRBJ1-5; 7 nucleotides align to TRBD1. The V gene's germline CDR1 is SGHDT and CDR2 YYEEEE. The CDR3 length is 14 residues. The junction had 0 bases not matched to a gene; V was cut back by 1 base and J by 2 bases. As DNA, the CDR3 is TGTGCCAGCAGCTTGACAGGGGGCAATCAGCCCCAGCATTTT. The encoded protein is CASSLTGGNQPQHF.

This chain uses TRBV6-6 with TRBJ2-2; tentatively, D is TRBD1 (5 bases). Germline CDR1 reads MNHNY; CDR2 reads SVGAGI (reference sequence). V lost 5 bases and J 3 bases, leaving 10 bases between the germline ends. The CDR3 has 14 amino acids. CDR3 region: CASSQGTDTGELFF. The DNA for the CDR3 is TGTGCCAGCAGTCAGGGAACGGACACCGGGGAGCTGTTTTTT.

V gene TRBV15 combines with J gene TRBJ2-6, with D maybe TRBD2 (5 bases). Germline V CDR1 and CDR2: LNHNV, YYDKDF (reference sequence). The CDR3 consists of 16 residues. V was clipped by 0 bases and J by 3 bases, with 9 bases between them. CDR3 sequence reads: CATSRDAGVGANVLTF. Written as DNA, the CDR3 is TGTGCCACCAGCAGAGATGCGGGCGTTGGGGCCAACGTCCTGACTTTC.

V usage is TRBV7-6 and J usage is TRBJ2-1; the D is unclear. The CDR3 is made up of 14 amino acids. Deletions cut 4 bases from V and 8 bases from J, with 15 bases between. Germline CDR1 reads SGHVS; CDR2 reads FNYEAQ. This chain's CDR3 is CASSWLSEIDEQFF. DNA for the CDR3: TGTGCCAGCAGCTGGTTAAGCGAGATCGATGAGCAGTTCTTC.

The chain links TRBV19 to TRBJ2-5; 9 bases match TRBD1. The trim removed 7 bases at V and 1 base at J, leaving 28 bases unmatched. The CDR3 consists of 22 residues. Germline V gene lookup returns CDR1 LNHDA and CDR2 SQIVND (reference sequence). CDR3 loop: CASNSNYRDRDKSMGLQETQYF. The DNA of the CDR3 is TGTGCCAGTAATTCAAATTACCGGGACAGGGATAAGAGTATGGGACTCCAAGAGACCCAGTACTTC.

This clone was seen a single time. This sequence joins TRBV9 and TRBJ2-3; 7 nucleotides line up with TRBD2. V gave up 1 base and J gave up 1 base; unmatched junction bases: 6. The CDR3 runs 16 residues. Germline loops: CDR1 SGDLS, CDR2 YYNGEE. CDR3 residues: CASSVRAGYGTDTQYF. CDR3 sequence (DNA): TGTGCCAGCAGCGTACGAGCGGGATACGGCACAGATACGCAGTATTTT.

V is TRBV13 and J is TRBJ2-3; tentatively, D is TRBD1 or TRBD2 (6 bases each). This CDR3 contains 16 residues. Germline loops: CDR1 PRHDT, CDR2 FYEKMQ (reference sequence). The V end was cut by 4 bases, the J end by 1 base, with 15 bases between. In DNA form, the CDR3 reads TGTGCCAGCAGCTCCTTAGGGGGGCTTGGCACAGATACGCAGTATTTT. It specifies CASSSLGGLGTDTQYF.

The CDR3 nucleotides read TGTGCCAGCAGCTTAAACAAACCCATGAACACTGAAGCTTTCTTT. This gives the protein CASSLNKPMNTEAFF. This chain uses TRBV7-9 with TRBJ1-1; the D is unclear. Germline-derived CDR1 and CDR2 are SEHNR and FQNEAQ (reference sequence). V was shortened by 2 bases and J by 0 bases, with 10 bases between the two germline ends. The CDR3 has 15 residues.

This clone was seen only once. This sequence joins TRBV27 and TRBJ2-1; 9 bases are a match to TRBD1. Per germline, CDR1 MNHEY and CDR2 SMNVEV (reference sequence). V was pared by 3 bases and J by 6 bases, with 3 bases of the junction left unmatched. The CDR3 has 14 residues. The CDR3 region is CASSFGDRANEQFF. Written as DNA, the CDR3 is TGTGCCAGCAGTTTCGGGGACAGGGCCAATGAGCAGTTCTTC.

The gene calls are TRBV7-9 and TRBJ1-1; TRBD1 matches 7 bases. The CDR3 loop spans 15 amino acids. CDR1 and CDR2 from the germline V gene are SEHNR and FQNEAQ (reference sequence). J was trimmed by 5 bases and V by 5 bases; bases with no gene match: 11. Here the CDR3 DNA reads TGTGCCAGCAGCCCCGGGAGGGGGCTGGGGACTGAAGCTTTCTTT. Translated: CASSPGRGLGTEAFF.

The chain uses TRBV5-4 and TRBJ2-7, with 10 bases lining up with TRBD2. CDR1 is SGHNT, CDR2 YYREEE, per germline (reference sequence). With V trimmed by 4 bases and J by 5 bases, 12 bases remained unmatched. There are 16 residues in the CDR3. The CDR3 nucleotides are TGTGCCAGCAGCCCTAGGACTAGCGGAAACCTGGACGAGCAGTACTTC. Amino acids: CASSPRTSGNLDEQYF.

The chain has TRBV27 and TRBJ2-1; no definite D call. V dropped 1 base and J dropped 7 bases, with 14 bases sitting between them. The CDR3 consists of 15 residues. The germline V gene encodes CDR1 MNHEY and CDR2 SMNVEV (reference sequence). The CDR3 sequence: CASSLLNVWGNEQFF. DNA of the CDR3: TGTGCCAGCAGTTTATTAAATGTATGGGGAAATGAGCAGTTCTTC.

The gene calls are TRBV4-1 and TRBJ2-2; D is unresolved. The germline V gene encodes CDR1 MGHRA and CDR2 YSYEKL. The CDR3 totals 12 residues. V gave up 5 bases and J gave up 5 bases, with 6 bases separating them. In DNA form, the CDR3 reads TGCGCCAGCAGCGGTATGACCGGGGAGCTGTTTTTT. Translating it yields CASSGMTGELFF.

This chain connects TRBV7-9 to TRBJ2-2, with 9 nucleotides matching TRBD2. This CDR3 is built from 16 residues. V gave up 6 bases and J gave up 3 bases; unmatched junction bases: 8. Germline assignment: CDR1 SEHNR and CDR2 FQNEAQ (reference sequence). The CDR3: CASRPPSGTHTGELFF. The CDR3 DNA sequence: TGTGCCAGCAGACCACCTAGCGGGACCCACACCGGGGAGCTGTTTTTT.

The chain is built from TRBV7-9 and TRBJ2-7, with 7 bases fitting TRBD1. V lost 5 bases and J lost 5; bases outside the gene matches: 3. CDR3 length: 12 amino acids. Germline lookup yields CDR1 SEHNR and CDR2 FQNEAQ (reference sequence). The CDR3 is CASSRQGDEQYF. The CDR3 DNA is TGTGCCAGCAGCCGACAGGGCGACGAGCAGTACTTC.

The rearrangement joins TRBV30 to TRBJ2-7; 8 nucleotides line up with TRBD2. CDR3 length: 13 residues. Germline V gene data show CDR1 as GTSNPN and CDR2 as SVGIG (reference sequence). In DNA, the CDR3 is TGTGCGTTAAGGAGCGGGGGCTCCTACGAGCAGTACTTC. Protein sequence: CALRSGGSYEQYF.

J is TRBJ2-1 and V is TRBV25-1; D may be TRBD2 (5 bases). Between the trimmed V and J ends, which lost 4 bases and 0 bases, there was a span of 13 bases. The germline V gene has CDR1 MGHDK and CDR2 SYGVNS. The CDR3 runs to 16 residues. CDR3: CASSGKAVSSYNEQFF. CDR3 coding DNA: TGTGCCAGCAGTGGAAAAGCGGTGAGCTCCTACAATGAGCAGTTCTTC.

The V and J genes are TRBV4-1 and TRBJ2-3, with D maybe TRBD2 (6 bases). Germline V gives CDR1 MGHRA, CDR2 YSYEKL. The CDR3 is made up of 17 amino acids. Trimming took off 3 bases at V and 6 bases at J, with 22 bases between the two ends. CDR3 in DNA: TGCGCCAGCAGCCAGATACTGTGGGGGGAGAGTCAGGATACGCAGTATTTT. Encoded protein: CASSQILWGESQDTQYF.

V is TRBV10-3 and J is TRBJ1-5, with D unresolved. Germline lookup yields CDR1 ENHRY and CDR2 SYGVKD. This CDR3 spans 14 amino acids. Trimming took 3 bases from V and 3 from J, leaving 9 bases between them. CDR3 sequence reads: CAISERKDNQPQHF. The DNA of the CDR3 is TGTGCCATCAGTGAAAGGAAGGACAATCAGCCCCAGCATTTT.

The chain has TRBV11-2 and TRBJ2-1; D remains ambiguous. Germline V gene lookup returns CDR1 SGHAT and CDR2 FQNNGV. The CDR3 has 16 amino acids. Trimming left V 1 base short and J 2 bases short, with 12 bases between. The CDR3 region is CASSLVYDGPYNEQFF. As DNA, the CDR3 is TGTGCCAGCAGCTTAGTTTACGACGGACCCTACAATGAGCAGTTCTTC. Full variable domain (rest looked up from reference TRBV11-2 and TRBJ2-1): EAGVAQSPRYKIIEKRQSVAFWCNPISGHATLYWYQQILGQGPKLLIQFQNNGVVDDSQLPKDRFSAERLKGVDSTLKIQPAKLEDSAVYLCASSLVYDGPYNEQFFGPGTRLTVL.

The V gene is TRBV30, the J gene TRBJ1-1; D gene unclear. Trimming took off 4 bases at V and 4 bases at J, with 16 bases between the two ends. CDR1 and CDR2 from the germline V gene are GTSNPN and SVGIG (reference sequence). The CDR3 has 14 residues. The CDR3 bases are TGTGCCTGGACCGGATCCGCCAGGCCCACTGAAGCTTTCTTT. Translating gives CAWTGSARPTEAFF.

As for this clone: A much larger clone differs from this one at a single base, so this may be a read error. V usage is TRBV7-2 and J usage is TRBJ2-3, with D hard to call. The germline V gene has CDR1 SGHTA and CDR2 FQGNSA. The V and J ends lost 3 bases and 4 bases respectively, with 2 bases between them. CDR3 length: 11 amino acids. The CDR3 loop is CASSFADTQYF. The CDR3 DNA reads TGTGCCAGCAGCTTCGCAGATACGCAGTATTTT.

This chain uses TRBV9 with TRBJ2-3; possible D gene TRBD2, 6 bases. This CDR3 region has 15 residues. The ends were cut back, 2 bases at V and 4 bases at J, with 14 bases in the middle. The germline V gene has CDR1 SGDLS and CDR2 YYNGEE. This chain's CDR3 is CASSVDGRMADTQYF. DNA for the CDR3: TGTGCCAGCAGCGTTGACGGGAGAATGGCAGATACGCAGTATTTT.

The chain has TRBV11-2 and TRBJ1-5, with D perhaps TRBD1 (5 bases). The CDR3 contains 17 residues. Germline lookup yields CDR1 SGHAT and CDR2 FQNNGV. The V end lost 4 bases, the J end lost 7 bases, and 23 bases lay between the germline ends. CDR3 in DNA: TGTGCCAGCAGCTCTACCGCCGAGGGGAGGGCGGGACAGCCCCAGCATTTT. Translation gives CASSSTAEGRAGQPQHF. Variable domain in full (rest from reference TRBV11-2 and TRBJ1-5): EAGVAQSPRYKIIEKRQSVAFWCNPISGHATLYWYQQILGQGPKLLIQFQNNGVVDDSQLPKDRFSAERLKGVDSTLKIQPAKLEDSAVYLCASSSTAEGRAGQPQHFGDGTRLSIL.

J is TRBJ2-7 and V is TRBV7-8; either TRBD1 or TRBD2 may fit D (6 bases each). CDR1 SGHVS and CDR2 FQNEAQ come from the germline V gene. The CDR3 has 15 amino acids. V lost 1 base to trimming and J lost 5 bases, with 15 bases between them. CDR3 loop: CASSLEEGGWDEQYF. CDR3 in DNA: TGTGCCAGCAGCTTAGAGGAGGGGGGCTGGGACGAGCAGTACTTC.

V usage is TRBV28 and J usage is TRBJ2-5; no definite D call. The J call may be mistaken, given a closer DNA end match to TRBJ2-7. Germline CDR1 MDHEN, CDR2 SYDVKM. This CDR3 contains 16 residues. The CDR3 region has the DNA TGTGCCAGCGTATCCCGATATGGGGTCCAGACTTACGAGCAGTACTTC. Residues: CASVSRYGVQTYEQYF.

The V gene is TRBV19, the J gene TRBJ2-1, with 9 nucleotides matching TRBD2. V dropped 3 bases and J dropped 0; count of bases not matched to a gene: 3. There are 16 residues in the CDR3. Per the germline V gene, CDR1 is LNHDA and CDR2 is SQIVND (reference sequence). In DNA form, the CDR3 reads TGTGCCAGTAGTATGACTAGCGGATCCTCCTACAATGAGCAGTTCTTC. Translated, it gives CASSMTSGSSYNEQFF.